One sample yielded the 5 T cell receptor beta chains listed below, sequenced in a study of patients and donors after allogeneic stem cell transplantation (TCRdb year 2020). The library was generated by RT-PCR. The sequencing machine was a NextSeq 550. TCRdb cleaned the public reads at Q25 with fastp, built clones with MiXCR and kept in-frame beta chains. Each entry merges the rows of one CDR3 protein and shows their most common DNA and genes. The table for this sample lists approximately 410,000 distinct CDR3 sequences; around 15% of them were counted only once. The top ten hold over 6% of the sample. What was sequenced was blood, either unsorted or a sorted T cell fraction (not recorded which). Receptors were obtained from a human donor who was either an allogeneic HSCT recipient or a stem cell or donor lymphocyte infusion donor (not recorded which). It is not recorded whose cells these are; they may come from a transplant donor.

The chain employs TRBV20-1 and TRBJ2-7; TRBD1 matches 9 bases. CDR3 length: 14 residues. From germline, CDR1 is DFQATT and CDR2 SNEGSKA (reference sequence). V was clipped by 1 base and J by 2 bases; unmatched bases: 3. CDR3 region: CSARGDRVPYEQYF. In DNA form, the CDR3 reads TGCAGTGCTAGAGGGGACAGGGTCCCCTACGAGCAGTACTTC.

V is TRBV5-1 and J is TRBJ1-1, with TRBD1 matching over 9 bases. This CDR3 contains 13 residues. Germline V gene sequence: CDR1 SGHRS, CDR2 YFSETQ. Trimming at V came to 4 bases and at J to 8 bases, leaving 6 bases not matched to a gene. CDR3 coding DNA: TGCGCCAGCAGCCCAGGGACAGGGATGGAAGCTTTCTTT. It codes for CASSPGTGMEAFF.

The rearrangement uses TRBV11-2 and TRBJ1-6, with D uncertain. CDR3 length: 18 residues. Germline V gene data show CDR1 as SGHAT and CDR2 as FQNNGV. V was clipped by 2 bases and J by 3 bases, with 17 bases between them. The CDR3 is CASSLKTLDLLYNSPLHF. The DNA for the CDR3 is TGTGCCAGCAGCTTAAAAACCCTAGACCTGCTCTATAATTCACCCCTCCACTTT.

This clonotype was detected a few times. The chain couples TRBV9 to TRBJ2-1; the match to TRBD2 covers 11 bases. The length of the CDR3 is 15 residues. Germline V gene lookup returns CDR1 SGDLS and CDR2 YYNGEE. Trimming removed 3 bases from V and 6 bases from J; junction bases left unmatched: 5. The CDR3 DNA reads as TGTGCCAGCAGCGGTAGCGGGAGGGCCTTCAATGAGCAGTTCTTC. It translates to CASSGSGRAFNEQFF. The entire variable domain, with the rest obtained from reference TRBV9 and TRBJ2-1, is as follows: DSGVTQTPKHLITATGQRVTLRCSPRSGDLSVYWYQQSLDQGLQFLIQYYNGEERAKGNILERFSAQQFPDLHSELNLSSLELGDSALYFCASSGSGRAFNEQFFGPGTRLTVL.

This clonotype was observed many times. V is TRBV4-1 and J is TRBJ2-2, with D possibly matching TRBD1 (7 bases). CDR3 size: 16 residues. Trimming pared 2 bases from V and 8 bases from J, leaving 18 bases between. Germline V CDR1 and CDR2: MGHRA, YSYEKL. The CDR3 coding sequence is TGCGCCAGCAGCCAATTATCAGGGGGAGGCCGGGGGGAGCTGTTTTTT. Encoded protein: CASSQLSGGGRGELFF.